This is a list of T cell receptor beta chains from one sample in a study of breast tumors, draining lymph nodes, adjacent tissues. One entry per CDR3 protein, called by TCRdb with MiXCR from the multiplex PCR reads. The sample consists of more than 50,000 distinct CDR3 sequences, approximately 45% of them appearing once. The material sequenced was breast tumor tissue. The receptors here all came from a female donor with breast cancer. Some clones in this sample may be carry-over from other donors' samples. CDR3s include the opening cysteine and the closing phenylalanine or tryptophan. D genes are given only for firm matches. Only part of the rows carry a size: once, few, many, or a class if the clone is expanded.

CDR3: CASSMGGSTNEKLFF
DNA: TGTGCCAGTAGTATGGGCGGTTCAACTAATGAAAAACTGTTTTTT
V: TRBV19
size: many
D: -
J: TRBJ1-4

CDR3: CASYSYEQYF
DNA: TGTGCCAGCTACTCCTACGAGCAGTACTTC
V: TRBV2
size: -
D: -
J: TRBJ2-7

CDR3: CAISVLAGEQGIEQFF
DNA: TGTGCCATCAGTGTACTAGCGGGAGAGCAAGGTATTGAGCAGTTCTTC
V: TRBV10-3
size: -
D: TRBD2
J: TRBJ2-1

CDR3: CASSLIGLGPADRVGGYTF
DNA: TGTGCCAGCAGTTTAATCGGGCTGGGCCCGGCCGACAGGGTCGGGGGCTACACCTTC
V: TRBV27
size: -
D: TRBD1
J: TRBJ1-2

CDR3: CSANRGGLNTGEQFF
DNA: TGCAGCGCAAACAGGGGTGGACTGAACACCGGGGAGCAGTTCTTC
V: TRBV29-1
size: -
D: TRBD1
J: TRBJ2-1

CDR3: CASSSRLAGRTDTQYF
DNA: TGTGCCAGCAGTAGCCGACTAGCGGGTAGGACAGATACGCAGTATTTT
V: TRBV27
size: many
D: TRBD2
J: TRBJ2-3

CDR3: CSVGSTGHGPGYTF
DNA: TGCAGCGTTGGGTCCACAGGTCATGGACCAGGCTACACCTTC
V: TRBV29-1
size: -
D: -
J: TRBJ1-2

CDR3: CASSIGGSNQPQHF
DNA: TGTGCCAGCAGCATCGGGGGCAGCAATCAGCCCCAGCATTTT
V: TRBV7-3
size: -
D: -
J: TRBJ1-5

CDR3: CASSLAPASDSYNEQFF
DNA: TGTGCCAGCAGCTTAGCTCCGGCTAGCGACTCCTACAATGAGCAGTTCTTC
V: TRBV7-2
size: -
D: -
J: TRBJ2-1

CDR3: CSARDVRGRVFEQYF
DNA: TGCAGTGCTAGAGACGTCAGAGGCAGGGTCTTCGAGCAGTACTTC
V: TRBV20-1
size: -
D: -
J: TRBJ2-7

CDR3: CASRGDAPTQYF
DNA: TGTGCCAGCAGGGGGGACGCTCCAACGCAGTATTTT
V: TRBV2
size: many
D: -
J: TRBJ2-3

CDR3: CASSQTVGTGELFF
DNA: TGTGCCAGCAGCCAGACAGTGGGGACCGGGGAGCTGTTTTTT
V: TRBV7-6
size: -
D: -
J: TRBJ2-2

CDR3: CASSIESGARGYTF
DNA: TGTGCCAGTAGTATTGAGTCGGGGGCGCGTGGCTACACCTTC
V: TRBV19
size: -
D: -
J: TRBJ1-2

CDR3: CASSPARMGVALSSYNSPLHF
DNA: TGTGCCAGCAGTCCCGCCCGTATGGGAGTCGCATTGAGCTCCTATAATTCACCCCTCCACTTT
V: TRBV11-1
size: -
D: -
J: TRBJ1-6

CDR3: CAISEGAGANYGYTF
DNA: TGTGCCATCAGTGAGGGCGCAGGGGCTAACTATGGCTACACCTTC
V: TRBV10-3
size: -
D: -
J: TRBJ1-2

CDR3: CSASGGSLYEQYF
DNA: TGCAGTGCTAGCGGCGGAAGCCTCTACGAGCAGTACTTC
V: TRBV20-1
size: -
D: -
J: TRBJ2-7

CDR3: CASSAGDVAPGETQYF
DNA: TGTGCCAGCAGTGCAGGGGACGTTGCACCCGGGGAGACCCAGTACTTC
V: TRBV2
size: -
D: -
J: TRBJ2-5

CDR3: CSVSGLGYNEQFF
DNA: TGCAGCGTTAGCGGGCTAGGATACAATGAGCAGTTCTTC
V: TRBV29-1
size: -
D: -
J: TRBJ2-1

CDR3: CASSPADLANYGYPF
DNA: TGTGCCAGCAGCCCGGCGGACCTAGCTAACTATGGCTACCCCTTC
V: TRBV7-2
size: many
D: -
J: TRBJ1-2

CDR3: CATSAKRARDTQYF
DNA: TGTGCCACCTCCGCGAAGAGGGCTAGGGATACGCAGTATTTT
V: TRBV24-1
size: -
D: -
J: TRBJ2-3

CDR3: CAISESKLAGITDTQYF
DNA: TGTGCCATCAGTGAGTCGAAGCTAGCGGGGATCACAGATACGCAGTATTTT
V: TRBV10-3
size: -
D: TRBD2
J: TRBJ2-3

CDR3: CASSLDRDRVPDTQYF
DNA: TGTGCCAGCAGCTTAGACCGGGACAGGGTTCCAGATACGCAGTATTTT
V: TRBV7-9
size: -
D: TRBD1
J: TRBJ2-3

CDR3: CASSALLGPTDTQYF
DNA: TGTGCCAGCAGCGCCCTCCTGGGACCAACAGATACGCAGTATTTT
V: TRBV11-2
size: -
D: -
J: TRBJ2-3

CDR3: CSARGGEVYNEQFF
DNA: TGCAGTGCTAGAGGGGGAGAGGTGTACAATGAGCAGTTCTTC
V: TRBV20-1
size: few
D: -
J: TRBJ2-1

CDR3: CAKTVIPYEQYF
DNA: TGTGCTAAGACAGTAATTCCCTACGAGCAGTACTTC
V: TRBV9
size: -
D: -
J: TRBJ2-7

CDR3: CASRDDNSPLHF
DNA: TGTGCTAGCAGGGACGATAATTCACCCCTCCACTTT
V: TRBV25-1
size: -
D: -
J: TRBJ1-6

CDR3: CASSLAGTHPGDTQYF
DNA: TGTGCCAGCAGCTTGGCCGGGACTCACCCGGGGGATACGCAGTATTTT
V: TRBV7-9
size: -
D: -
J: TRBJ2-3

CDR3: CASSLGSLTGELFF
DNA: TGTGCCAGCAGCTTAGGGTCCCTCACCGGGGAGCTGTTTTTT
V: TRBV13
size: once
D: -
J: TRBJ2-2

CDR3: CASSQVAGAQFNYGYTF
DNA: TGTGCCAGCAGCCAAGTTGCAGGGGCACAATTTAACTATGGCTACACCTTC
V: TRBV14
size: many
D: -
J: TRBJ1-2

CDR3: CASSQSGGQEQPQHF
DNA: TGTGCCAGCAGCCAATCGGGCGGGCAAGAGCAGCCCCAGCATTTT
V: TRBV16
size: many
D: -
J: TRBJ1-5

CDR3: CASSEALAGLTDTQYF
DNA: TGTGCCAGCAGTGAGGCACTAGCCGGGCTCACAGATACGCAGTATTTT
V: TRBV25-1
size: -
D: -
J: TRBJ2-3

CDR3: CASSAIPGVTDTQYF
DNA: TGTGCCAGCAGTGCCATCCCTGGAGTCACAGATACGCAGTATTTT
V: TRBV2
size: -
D: -
J: TRBJ2-3

CDR3: CATSDGQGAGTDTQYF
DNA: TGTGCCACCAGTGATGGACAGGGGGCCGGCACAGATACGCAGTATTTT
V: TRBV24-1
size: medium-sized
D: TRBD1
J: TRBJ2-3

CDR3: CASSQGGRQETQYF
DNA: TGTGCCAGCAGTCAAGGGGGGCGCCAAGAGACCCAGTACTTC
V: TRBV27
size: many
D: -
J: TRBJ2-5

CDR3: CSARRADEADEQYF
DNA: TGCAGTGCTAGACGGGCGGACGAGGCCGACGAGCAGTACTTC
V: TRBV20-1
size: -
D: -
J: TRBJ2-7

CDR3: CASSPPTGSNTEAFF
DNA: TGTGCCAGCAGCCCCCCGACAGGATCGAACACTGAAGCTTTCTTT
V: TRBV7-9
size: -
D: -
J: TRBJ1-1

CDR3: CASSPLFGLSDASGANVLTF
DNA: TGTGCCAGCTCTCCATTATTTGGGCTAAGTGATGCCTCTGGGGCCAACGTCCTGACTTTC
V: TRBV18
size: -
D: -
J: TRBJ2-6

CDR3: CASSPRGLGGTGELFF
DNA: TGTGCCAGCAGCCCAAGGGGTCTAGGGGGCACCGGGGAGCTGTTTTTT
V: TRBV2
size: many
D: -
J: TRBJ2-2

CDR3: CASSSPLLAEGSYNEQFF
DNA: TGTGCCAGCAGCTCCCCGTTACTAGCGGAAGGCTCCTACAATGAGCAGTTCTTC
V: TRBV5-6
size: many
D: TRBD2
J: TRBJ2-1

CDR3: CSASSVRGVGQPQHF
DNA: TGCAGTGCTAGCTCCGTGAGGGGTGTAGGTCAGCCCCAGCATTTT
V: TRBV20-1
size: many
D: -
J: TRBJ1-5

CDR3: CASNGAGGNYGYTF
DNA: TGCGCCAGCAATGGGGCAGGGGGGAACTATGGCTACACCTTC
V: TRBV11-2
size: -
D: TRBD1
J: TRBJ1-2

CDR3: CAWKPGTSNSPLHF
DNA: TGTGCCTGGAAACCCGGGACTTCCAATTCACCCCTCCACTTT
V: TRBV30
size: -
D: -
J: TRBJ1-6

CDR3: CASSRGLPYEQYF
DNA: TGTGCTAGCTCCAGGGGGCTACCCTACGAGCAGTACTTC
V: TRBV7-8
size: -
D: TRBD1
J: TRBJ2-7